Below, 8 T cell receptor beta chains from the same sample are listed, as sequenced in a study of control samples from healthy donors and cancer patients. Measured with immunoSEQ multiplex PCR; TCRdb has only the in-frame clones, and not every one. Found here are some 130,000 clones, about 95% of them singletons; the top ten hold 3.6%. Input material: blood. The receptors derive from a young man in good health.

The chain is built from TRBV2 and TRBJ1-4; 7 positions agree with TRBD1. The CDR3 is 17 amino acids. Germline trimming cut 7 bases from V and 7 bases from J; bases unmatched to any gene: 18. Germline V gene data show CDR1 as SNHLY and CDR2 as FYNNEI. CDR3 residues: CASTEGGLLAGGEKLFF. The CDR3 nucleotides read TGTGCCAGCACCGAAGGAGGTCTCTTGGCAGGGGGTGAAAAACTGTTTTTT.

This chain uses TRBV4-3 with TRBJ2-3; unclear D gene. The V and J ends lost 1 base and 1 base respectively, with 6 bases between them. The CDR3 totals 14 residues. CDR1 is LGHNA, CDR2 YSLEER, per germline. The CDR3 sequence is CASSQGTGTDTQYF. The CDR3 coding sequence is TGCGCCAGCAGCCAAGGGACCGGCACAGATACGCAGTATTTT.

The rearrangement links TRBV9 to TRBJ1-2; tentatively, D is TRBD1 (5 bases). Germline CDR1 is SGDLS and CDR2 is YYNGEE. This CDR3 has 15 amino acids. The V gene lost 4 bases and the J gene lost 4 bases, with 17 bases spanning the gap. The CDR3 spells CASSPLGEAAYGYTF. CDR3 nucleotide sequence: TGTGCCAGCAGCCCCTTGGGGGAAGCCGCCTATGGCTACACCTTC. Full variable domain (missing parts from reference TRBV9 and TRBJ1-2): DSGVTQTPKHLITATGQRVTLRCSPRSGDLSVYWYQQSLDQGLQFLIQYYNGEERAKGNILERFSAQQFPDLHSELNLSSLELGDSALYFCASSPLGEAAYGYTFGSGTRLTVV.

The rearrangement joins TRBV11-2 to TRBJ2-7, with 7 nucleotides matching TRBD1. With 5 bases clipped from V and 5 bases from J, the junction kept 3 bases outside the gene matches. This CDR3 comprises 12 residues. Germline loops: CDR1 SGHAT, CDR2 FQNNGV. This chain's CDR3 is CASSRTGDEQYF. CDR3 in DNA: TGTGCCAGCAGCCGTACAGGGGACGAGCAGTACTTC.

The V and J genes are TRBV7-3 and TRBJ1-6; no clear D. Germline-derived CDR1 and CDR2 are SGHTA and FQGTGA. The ends were cut back, 5 bases at V and 0 bases at J, with 14 bases in the middle. This CDR3 comprises 17 residues. The CDR3 region has the DNA TGTGCCAGCAGCCAAGGGTCCTGGACCTCCTATAATTCACCCCTCCACTTT. Translation gives CASSQGSWTSYNSPLHF.

This chain joins TRBV11-2 and TRBJ2-6, with D possibly matching TRBD1 (6 bases). The V and J ends lost 7 bases and 0 bases respectively, with 19 bases between them. This CDR3 comprises 18 residues. CDR1 and CDR2 (germline): SGHAT, FQNNGV. The CDR3 spells CASTKRGGASSGANVLTF. The CDR3 nucleotides are TGTGCCAGCACCAAAAGAGGGGGAGCTTCCTCTGGGGCCAACGTCCTGACTTTC.

This clone was counted only a few times. The chain uses TRBV4-3 and TRBJ2-2; the D gene is possibly TRBD1 (5 bases). Per the germline V gene, CDR1 is LGHNA and CDR2 is YSLEER. The V end was cut by 1 base, the J end by 4 bases, with 22 bases between. The CDR3 length is 19 residues. The CDR3 nucleotides read TGCGCCAGCAGCCAAGGCATTAAGTGGAGACAGCCCCCCACCGGGGAGCTGTTTTTT. Residues: CASSQGIKWRQPPTGELFF.

The chain recombines TRBV7-9 with TRBJ1-6; D possibly corresponds to TRBD1 (5 bases). The CDR3 totals 15 residues. Germline CDR1 and CDR2: SEHNR and FQNEAQ (reference sequence). The V end lost 0 bases, the J end lost 7 bases, and 10 bases lay between the germline ends. The CDR3 DNA is TGTGCCAGCAGCTTAGCGGACAACCGCAATTCACCCCTCCACTTT. This gives the protein CASSLADNRNSPLHF. The variable domain in full, with the rest retrieved from reference TRBV7-9 and TRBJ1-6, is DTGVSQNPRHKITKRGQNVTFRCDPISEHNRLYWYRQTLGQGPEFLTYFQNEAQLEKSRLLSDRFSAERPKGSFSTLEIQRTEQGDSAMYLCASSLADNRNSPLHFGNGTRLTVT.